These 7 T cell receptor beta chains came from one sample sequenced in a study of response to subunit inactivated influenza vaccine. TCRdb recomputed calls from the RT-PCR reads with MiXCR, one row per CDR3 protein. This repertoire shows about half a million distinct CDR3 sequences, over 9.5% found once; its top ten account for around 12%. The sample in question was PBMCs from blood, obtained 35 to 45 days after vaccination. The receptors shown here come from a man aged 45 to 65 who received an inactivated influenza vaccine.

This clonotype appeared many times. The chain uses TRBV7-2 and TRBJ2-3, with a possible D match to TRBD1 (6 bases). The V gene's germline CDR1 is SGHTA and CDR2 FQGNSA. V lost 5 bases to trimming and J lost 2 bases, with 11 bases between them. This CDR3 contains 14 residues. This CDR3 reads CASSPTGFTDTQYF. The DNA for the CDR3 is TGTGCCAGCAGCCCTACAGGGTTCACAGATACGCAGTATTTT.

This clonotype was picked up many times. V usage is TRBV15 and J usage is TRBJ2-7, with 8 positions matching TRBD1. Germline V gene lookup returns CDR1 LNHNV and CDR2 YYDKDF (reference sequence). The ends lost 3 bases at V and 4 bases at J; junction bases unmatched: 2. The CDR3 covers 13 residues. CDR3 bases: TGTGCCACCAGCAGCGACAGGGGTTACGAGCAGTACTTC. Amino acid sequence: CATSSDRGYEQYF.

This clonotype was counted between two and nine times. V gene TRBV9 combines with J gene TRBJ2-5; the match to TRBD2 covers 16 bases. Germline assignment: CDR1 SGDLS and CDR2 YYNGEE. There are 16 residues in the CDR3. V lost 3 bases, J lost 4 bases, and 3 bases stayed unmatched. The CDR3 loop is CASSAGLAGGRETQYF. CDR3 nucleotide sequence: TGTGCCAGCAGCGCGGGACTAGCGGGGGGGCGAGAGACCCAGTACTTC.

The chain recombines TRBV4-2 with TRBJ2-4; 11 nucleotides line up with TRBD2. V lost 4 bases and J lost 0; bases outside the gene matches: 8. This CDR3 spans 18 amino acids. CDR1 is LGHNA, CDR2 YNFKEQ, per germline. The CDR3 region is CASSPRLAGKLAKNIQYF. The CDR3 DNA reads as TGTGCCAGCAGCCCCAGACTAGCGGGGAAGCTAGCCAAAAACATTCAGTACTTC.

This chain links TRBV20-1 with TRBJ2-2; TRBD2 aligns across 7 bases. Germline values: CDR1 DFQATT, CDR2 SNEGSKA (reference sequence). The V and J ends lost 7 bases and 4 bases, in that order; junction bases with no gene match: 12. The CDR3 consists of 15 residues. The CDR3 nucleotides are TGCAGTGTCCTACGGGGCGGGAGAGCCACCGGGGAGCTGTTTTTT. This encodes CSVLRGGRATGELFF.

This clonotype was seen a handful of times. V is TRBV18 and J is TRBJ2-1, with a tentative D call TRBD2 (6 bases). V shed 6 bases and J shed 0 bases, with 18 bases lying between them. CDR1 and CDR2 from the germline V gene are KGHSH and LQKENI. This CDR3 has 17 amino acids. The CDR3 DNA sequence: TGTGCCAGCTCCCGACGGGGGTTCCAGAGCTCCTACAATGAGCAGTTCTTC. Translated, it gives CASSRRGFQSSYNEQFF.

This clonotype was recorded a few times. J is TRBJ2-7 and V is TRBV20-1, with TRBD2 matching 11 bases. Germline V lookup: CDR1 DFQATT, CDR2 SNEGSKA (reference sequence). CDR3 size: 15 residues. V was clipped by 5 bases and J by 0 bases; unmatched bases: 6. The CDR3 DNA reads TGCAGTGCTGGGGGACTAGCGGAGTTCTCCTACGAGCAGTACTTC. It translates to CSAGGLAEFSYEQYF.